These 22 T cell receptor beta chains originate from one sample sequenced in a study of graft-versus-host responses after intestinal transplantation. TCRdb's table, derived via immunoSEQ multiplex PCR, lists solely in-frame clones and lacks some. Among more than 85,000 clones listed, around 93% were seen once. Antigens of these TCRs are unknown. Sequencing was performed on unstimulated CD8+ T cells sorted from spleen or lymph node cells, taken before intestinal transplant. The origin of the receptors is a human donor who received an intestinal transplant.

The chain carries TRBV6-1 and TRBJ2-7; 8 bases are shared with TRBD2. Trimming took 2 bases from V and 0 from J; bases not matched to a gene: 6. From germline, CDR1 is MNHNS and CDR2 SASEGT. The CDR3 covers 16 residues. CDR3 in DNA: TGTGCCAGCAGTGAAATAGCGGGAACTACCTCCTACGAGCAGTACTTC. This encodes CASSEIAGTTSYEQYF.

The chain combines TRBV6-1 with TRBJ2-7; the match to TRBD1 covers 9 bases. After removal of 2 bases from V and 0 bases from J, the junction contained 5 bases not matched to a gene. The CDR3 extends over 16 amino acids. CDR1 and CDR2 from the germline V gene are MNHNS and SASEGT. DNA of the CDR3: TGTGCCAGCAGTGAATGGGGACAGGGCGGCTCCTACGAGCAGTACTTC. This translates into CASSEWGQGGSYEQYF.

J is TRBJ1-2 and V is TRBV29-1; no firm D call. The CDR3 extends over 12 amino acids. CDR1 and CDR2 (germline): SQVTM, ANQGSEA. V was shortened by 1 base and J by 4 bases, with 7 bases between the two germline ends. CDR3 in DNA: TGCAGCGTTGAAGCCCGACTCTATGGCTACACCTTC. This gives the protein CSVEARLYGYTF.

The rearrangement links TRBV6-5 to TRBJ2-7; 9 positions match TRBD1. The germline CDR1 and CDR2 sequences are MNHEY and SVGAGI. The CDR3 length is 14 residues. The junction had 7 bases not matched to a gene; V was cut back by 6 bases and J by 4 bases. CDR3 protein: CASRLGQGGYEQYF. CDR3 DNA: TGTGCCAGCAGATTGGGACAGGGAGGGTACGAGCAGTACTTC.

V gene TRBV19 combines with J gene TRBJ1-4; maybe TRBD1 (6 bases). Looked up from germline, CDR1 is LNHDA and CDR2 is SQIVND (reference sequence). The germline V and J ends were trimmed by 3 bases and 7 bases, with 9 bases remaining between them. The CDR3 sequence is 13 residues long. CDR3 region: CASSIGRGEKLFF. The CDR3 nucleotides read TGTGCCAGTAGTATCGGCAGGGGTGAAAAACTGTTTTTT.

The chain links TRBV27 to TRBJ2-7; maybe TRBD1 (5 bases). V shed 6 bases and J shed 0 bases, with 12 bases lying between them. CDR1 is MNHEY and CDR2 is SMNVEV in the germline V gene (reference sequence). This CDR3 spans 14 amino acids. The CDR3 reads CASRSAGSSYEQYF. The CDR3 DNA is TGTGCCAGCAGATCCGCAGGGTCCTCCTACGAGCAGTACTTC.

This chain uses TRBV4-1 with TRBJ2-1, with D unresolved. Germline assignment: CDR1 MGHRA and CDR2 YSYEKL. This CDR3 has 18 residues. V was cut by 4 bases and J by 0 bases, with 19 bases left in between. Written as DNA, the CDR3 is TGCGCCAGCAGCCCGTCACGCGTTGGCTCAAGCTCCTACAATGAGCAGTTCTTC. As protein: CASSPSRVGSSSYNEQFF.

The CDR3 coding sequence is TGTGCCAGCAGCTTTTCCGGGACCATGAACACCGGGGAGCTGTTTTTT. This encodes CASSFSGTMNTGELFF. The V and J genes are TRBV13 and TRBJ2-2, with D possibly being TRBD1 or TRBD2 (5 bases each). V dropped 3 bases and J dropped 1 base, with 12 bases sitting between them. This CDR3 region has 16 residues. Germline V gene lookup returns CDR1 PRHDT and CDR2 FYEKMQ (reference sequence).

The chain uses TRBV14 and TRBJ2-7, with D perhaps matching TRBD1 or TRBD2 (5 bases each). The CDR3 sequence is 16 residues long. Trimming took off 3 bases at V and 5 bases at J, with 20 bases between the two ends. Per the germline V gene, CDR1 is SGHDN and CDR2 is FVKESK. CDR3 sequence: CASSHPLTGHGNEQYF. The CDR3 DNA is TGTGCCAGCAGCCACCCGTTGACTGGACACGGGAACGAGCAGTACTTC. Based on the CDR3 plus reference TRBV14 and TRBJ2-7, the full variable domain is EAGVTQFPSHSVIEKGQTVTLRCDPISGHDNLYWYRRVMGKEIKFLLHFVKESKQDESGMPNNRFLAERTGGTYSTLKVQPAELEDSGVYFCASSHPLTGHGNEQYFGPGTRLTVT.

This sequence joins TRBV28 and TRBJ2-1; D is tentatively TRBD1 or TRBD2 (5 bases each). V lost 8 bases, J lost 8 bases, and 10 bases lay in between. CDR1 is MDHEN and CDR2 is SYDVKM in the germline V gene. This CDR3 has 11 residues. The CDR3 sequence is CASRWGYEQFF. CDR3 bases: TGTGCCAGCCGTTGGGGGTATGAGCAGTTCTTC.

In DNA form, the CDR3 reads TGTGCCAGCAGTTTATCGATACAGCGAATCCCGAGGGCACAGGGCTATGGCTACACCTTC. Protein product: CASSLSIQRIPRAQGYGYTF. The chain is built from TRBV27 and TRBJ1-2, with D maybe TRBD1 (6 bases). From germline, CDR1 is MNHEY and CDR2 SMNVEV (reference sequence). V was shortened by 0 bases and J by 4 bases, with 27 bases between the two germline ends. This CDR3 contains 20 residues.

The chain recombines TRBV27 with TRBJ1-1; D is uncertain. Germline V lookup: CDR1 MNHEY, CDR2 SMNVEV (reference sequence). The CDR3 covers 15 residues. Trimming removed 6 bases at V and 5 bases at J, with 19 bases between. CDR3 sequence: CASRIRASIWTEAFF. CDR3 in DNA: TGTGCCAGCAGAATCCGGGCCTCAATTTGGACTGAAGCTTTCTTT.

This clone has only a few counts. CDR3 coding DNA: TGTGCCAGCAGTTGGACCGGGAACGAGCAGTACTTC. Amino acids: CASSWTGNEQYF. The chain couples TRBV6-6 to TRBJ2-7; TRBD2 might be the D (5 bases). CDR3 length: 12 residues. The V gene lost 4 bases and the J gene lost 5 bases, with 9 bases spanning the gap. Germline V gene sequence: CDR1 MNHNY, CDR2 SVGAGI (reference sequence).

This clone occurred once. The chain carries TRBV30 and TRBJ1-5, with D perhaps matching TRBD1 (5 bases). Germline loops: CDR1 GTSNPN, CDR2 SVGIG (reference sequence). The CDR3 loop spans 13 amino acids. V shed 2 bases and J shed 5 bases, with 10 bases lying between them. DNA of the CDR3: TGTGCCTGGAGTTCAGGGCAGCATCAGCCCCAGCATTTT. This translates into CAWSSGQHQPQHF.

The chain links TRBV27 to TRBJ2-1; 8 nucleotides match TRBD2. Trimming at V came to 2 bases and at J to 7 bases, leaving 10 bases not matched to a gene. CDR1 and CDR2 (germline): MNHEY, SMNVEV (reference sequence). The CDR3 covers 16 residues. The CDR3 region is CASSLPGAGAWNEQFF. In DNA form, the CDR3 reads TGTGCCAGCAGTTTACCAGGAGCGGGAGCCTGGAATGAGCAGTTCTTC.

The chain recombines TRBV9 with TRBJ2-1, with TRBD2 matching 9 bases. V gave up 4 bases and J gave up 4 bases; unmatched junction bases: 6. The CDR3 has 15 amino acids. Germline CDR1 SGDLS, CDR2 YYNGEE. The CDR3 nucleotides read TGTGCCAGCAGCCCCCTGACTAGCGGTTACAATGAGCAGTTCTTC. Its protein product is CASSPLTSGYNEQFF.

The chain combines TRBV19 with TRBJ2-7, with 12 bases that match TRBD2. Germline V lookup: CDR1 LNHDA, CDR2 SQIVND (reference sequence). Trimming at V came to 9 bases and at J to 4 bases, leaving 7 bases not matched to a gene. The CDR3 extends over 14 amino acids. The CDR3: CASKLAGGGYEQYF. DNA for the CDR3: TGTGCCAGCAAACTAGCGGGAGGAGGGTACGAGCAGTACTTC.

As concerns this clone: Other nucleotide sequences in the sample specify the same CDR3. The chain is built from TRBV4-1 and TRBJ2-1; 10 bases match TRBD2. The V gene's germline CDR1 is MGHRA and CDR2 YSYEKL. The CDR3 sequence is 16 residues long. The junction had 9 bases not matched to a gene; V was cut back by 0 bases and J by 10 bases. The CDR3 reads CASSQEYPSGSYEQFF. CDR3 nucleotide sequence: TGCGCCAGCAGCCAAGAATACCCTAGCGGGAGCTACGAGCAGTTCTTC.

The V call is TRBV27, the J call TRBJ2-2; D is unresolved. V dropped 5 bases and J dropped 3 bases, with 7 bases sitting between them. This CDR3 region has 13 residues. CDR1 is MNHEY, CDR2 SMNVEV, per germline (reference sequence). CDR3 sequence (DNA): TGTGCCAGCAGTAACAGAGACACCGGGGAGCTGTTTTTT. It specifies CASSNRDTGELFF.

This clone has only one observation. The CDR3 loop is CASSQVPASEAFF. The CDR3 coding sequence is TGTGCCAGCAGCCAAGTTCCGGCGAGCGAAGCTTTCTTT. The chain couples TRBV14 to TRBJ1-1, with unresolved D. CDR3 length: 13 residues. V was pared by 1 base and J by 8 bases, with 11 bases between. Germline loops: CDR1 SGHDN, CDR2 FVKESK.

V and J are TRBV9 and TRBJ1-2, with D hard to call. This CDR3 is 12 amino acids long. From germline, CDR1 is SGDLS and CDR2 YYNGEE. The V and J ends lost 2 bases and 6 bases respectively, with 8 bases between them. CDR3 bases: TGTGCCAGCAGCGTTGACGCAAATGGCTACACCTTC. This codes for CASSVDANGYTF.

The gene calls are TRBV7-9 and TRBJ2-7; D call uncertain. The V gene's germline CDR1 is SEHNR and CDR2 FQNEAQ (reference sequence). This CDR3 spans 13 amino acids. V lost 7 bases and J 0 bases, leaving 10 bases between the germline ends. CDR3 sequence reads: CASTFGYSYEQYF. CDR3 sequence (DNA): TGTGCCAGCACCTTCGGGTACTCCTACGAGCAGTACTTC.